The 20 T cell receptor beta chains listed next were all sequenced from one sample in a study of cytotoxic CD8 clonotypes in ibrutinib-treated CLL. The table came from immunoSEQ multiplex PCR; TCRdb's copy has only in-frame clones and leaves some out. The table lists 70,000 to 80,000 clones, 83% of them singletons, with more than 35% in the top ten. This material consisted of PBMCs, taken after 24 months of ibrutinib treatment. These receptors were collected from a human donor with chronic lymphocytic leukemia.

The genes are TRBV2 and TRBJ1-5; unclear D gene. The V gene's germline CDR1 is SNHLY and CDR2 FYNNEI. The CDR3 has 16 residues. Trimming stripped 2 bases from V and 10 bases from J, with 21 bases between. The CDR3 sequence: CASSESGPGVFRPQHF. CDR3 nucleotide sequence: TGTGCCAGCAGTGAATCCGGGCCGGGAGTTTTTCGTCCCCAGCATTTT. The whole variable domain, filled in from reference TRBV2 and TRBJ1-5, reads EPEVTQTPSHQVTQMGQEVILRCVPISNHLYFYWYRQILGQKVEFLVSFYNNEISEKSEIFDDQFSVERPDGSNFTLKIRSTKLEDSAMYFCASSESGPGVFRPQHFGDGTRLSIL.

The chain combines TRBV28 with TRBJ2-7, with 12 positions matching TRBD1. CDR3 size: 15 residues. The V and J ends lost 6 bases and 11 bases, in that order; junction bases with no gene match: 14. Germline lookup yields CDR1 MDHEN and CDR2 SYDVKM. The CDR3 protein is CASRPNAGTGGKKYF. As DNA, the CDR3 is TGTGCCAGCAGACCAAACGCCGGGACAGGGGGCAAGAAGTACTTC.

The chain couples TRBV6-6 to TRBJ2-7; D is possibly TRBD1 (6 bases). V lost 6 bases to trimming and J lost 1 base, with 16 bases between them. There are 15 residues in the CDR3. The germline CDR1 and CDR2 sequences are MNHNY and SVGAGI (reference sequence). CDR3 sequence (DNA): TGTGCCAGCAGCTTAAAAGACAGGACTTCCTACGAGCAGTACTTC. This codes for CASSLKDRTSYEQYF.

V gene TRBV7-2 combines with J gene TRBJ2-1, with no clear D. Germline V CDR1 and CDR2: SGHTA, FQGNSA. The V gene lost 2 bases and the J gene lost 6 bases, with 8 bases spanning the gap. This CDR3 comprises 13 residues. The CDR3 sequence: CASSLSGINEQFF. For the CDR3, the DNA is TGTGCCAGCAGCTTATCCGGTATCAATGAGCAGTTCTTC. Complete variable domain (other parts from reference TRBV7-2 and TRBJ2-1): GAGVSQSPSNKVTEKGKDVELRCDPISGHTALYWYRQSLGQGLEFLIYFQGNSAPDKSGLPSDRFSAERTGGSVSTLTIQRTQQEDSAVYLCASSLSGINEQFFGPGTRLTVL.

The chain combines TRBV19 with TRBJ1-1; no clear D. The CDR3 extends over 15 amino acids. CDR1 is LNHDA, CDR2 SQIVND, per germline (reference sequence). Trimming removed 7 bases from V and 1 base from J, with 16 bases in between. The CDR3 sequence: CASKLLWSSNTEAFF. For the CDR3, the DNA is TGTGCCAGTAAATTACTCTGGTCCTCGAACACTGAAGCTTTCTTT.

The rearrangement links TRBV15 to TRBJ2-1, with TRBD2 identical over 13 bases. CDR1 LNHNV and CDR2 YYDKDF come from the germline V gene (reference sequence). Germline trimming cut 3 bases from V and 5 bases from J; bases unmatched to any gene: 10. CDR3 length: 18 amino acids. CDR3 sequence: CATSSARPGLAGDNEQFF. CDR3 DNA: TGTGCCACCAGCAGCGCTCGTCCCGGACTAGCGGGAGACAATGAGCAGTTCTTC.

This chain links TRBV7-3 with TRBJ2-6; TRBD1 might be the D (6 bases). Germline CDR1 and CDR2: SGHTA and FQGTGA. Trimming stripped 2 bases from V and 4 bases from J, with 9 bases between. The CDR3 has 15 amino acids. CDR3 protein: CASSLAGAGANVLTF. CDR3 nucleotide sequence: TGTGCCAGCAGCTTAGCAGGGGCGGGGGCCAACGTCCTGACTTTC.

The genes are TRBV6-5 and TRBJ1-3, with unresolved D. The germline V gene encodes CDR1 MNHEY and CDR2 SVGAGI. The CDR3 has 14 residues. V was clipped by 5 bases and J by 4 bases, with 12 bases between them. CDR3 region: CASSRNRFGNTIYF. CDR3 sequence (DNA): TGTGCCAGCAGTAGAAACAGATTCGGAAACACCATATATTTT.

The gene calls are TRBV6-5 and TRBJ2-7; possibly TRBD2 for D (6 bases). Germline assignment: CDR1 MNHEY and CDR2 SVGAGI. This CDR3 is 15 amino acids long. V dropped 6 bases and J dropped 0 bases, with 15 bases sitting between them. CDR3 amino acids: CASRIAVPSSYEQYF. The CDR3 DNA is TGTGCCAGCAGAATAGCGGTCCCAAGCTCCTACGAGCAGTACTTC.

This clone was detected once. The chain couples TRBV7-9 to TRBJ2-5; the D call may be TRBD1 or TRBD2 (5 bases each). V lost 3 bases and J 2 bases, leaving 10 bases between the germline ends. CDR1 is SEHNR, CDR2 FQNEAQ, per germline (reference sequence). This CDR3 spans 14 amino acids. The CDR3 DNA sequence: TGTGCCAGCAGCTTCGGGACGGTACAAGAGACCCAGTACTTC. The encoded protein is CASSFGTVQETQYF.

J is TRBJ2-1 and V is TRBV13; possibly TRBD2 for D (5 bases). The CDR3 is 18 amino acids. Germline V gives CDR1 PRHDT, CDR2 FYEKMQ (reference sequence). V gave up 2 bases and J gave up 0 bases, with 17 bases separating them. CDR3 loop: CASSLTLERPRSYNEQFF. For the CDR3, the DNA is TGTGCCAGCAGCTTAACCTTGGAGCGGCCACGCTCCTACAATGAGCAGTTCTTC.

The genes are TRBV7-2 and TRBJ2-3; 9 bases match TRBD2. Unmatched junction bases numbered 10, after V lost 2 bases and J lost 1 base. CDR3 size: 18 residues. Germline V gives CDR1 SGHTA, CDR2 FQGNSA. The CDR3 DNA is TGTGCCAGCAGCTTACCCTCGCTCGTAGCGGGGGGCACAGATACGCAGTATTTT. Protein: CASSLPSLVAGGTDTQYF.

The chain joins TRBV28 to TRBJ2-6; 13 nucleotides match TRBD2. CDR1 and CDR2 (germline): MDHEN, SYDVKM. The CDR3 contains 17 residues. Trimming removed 2 bases from V and 2 bases from J; junction bases left unmatched: 0. The CDR3 reads CASSLTSGRAGANVLTF. CDR3 DNA sequence: TGTGCCAGCAGTTTAACTAGCGGGAGGGCTGGGGCCAACGTCCTGACTTTC.

The CDR3 sequence: CASSLVSSGFDGYTF. The CDR3 coding sequence is TGTGCCAGCAGCTTAGTGTCCTCAGGGTTCGATGGCTACACCTTC. This chain links TRBV7-2 with TRBJ1-2; possible D gene TRBD1, 5 bases. From germline, CDR1 is SGHTA and CDR2 FQGNSA. The CDR3 is made up of 15 amino acids. Trimming cost V 1 base and J 6 bases, with 15 bases left between them.

The J gene is TRBJ2-3, the V gene TRBV9, with 7 bases lining up with TRBD2. Germline CDR1 reads SGDLS; CDR2 reads YYNGEE. The CDR3 runs to 18 residues. V shed 1 base and J 0 bases; nucleotides not matched to a gene: 11. In DNA, the CDR3 is TGTGCCAGCAGCGTACGGGCTCCGGGAGGACCAAGCACAGATACGCAGTATTTT. Amino acid sequence: CASSVRAPGGPSTDTQYF.

This rearrangement joins TRBV5-1 to TRBJ2-2; 13 nucleotides align to TRBD2. The CDR3 sequence is 17 residues long. Per the germline V gene, CDR1 is SGHRS and CDR2 is YFSETQ. J was trimmed by 7 bases and V by 4 bases; bases with no gene match: 10. This CDR3 reads CASSGGLAGARNGELFF. In DNA, the CDR3 is TGCGCCAGCAGCGGAGGACTAGCGGGAGCGAGGAACGGGGAGCTGTTTTTT. Combining the CDR3 with reference TRBV5-1 and TRBJ2-2 gives the whole variable domain KAGVTQTPRYLIKTRGQQVTLSCSPISGHRSVSWYQQTPGQGLQFLFEYFSETQRNKGNFPGRFSGRQFSNSRSEMNVSTLELGDSALYLCASSGGLAGARNGELFFGEGSRLTVL.

This sequence joins TRBV6-4 and TRBJ1-6; no firm D call. Germline CDR1 is MRHNA and CDR2 is SNTAGT. Deletions cut 8 bases from V and 7 bases from J, with 18 bases between. The CDR3 length is 15 residues. The CDR3 loop reads CASSEGVGQNSPLHF. In nucleotides, the CDR3 is TGTGCCAGCTCCGAAGGAGTCGGTCAGAATTCACCCCTCCACTTT.

The chain joins TRBV14 to TRBJ1-2; TRBD1 agrees at 8 bases. Germline V gene sequence: CDR1 SGHDN, CDR2 FVKESK. V trimming: 2 bases; J trimming: 8 bases; junction bases outside the gene matches: 16. The CDR3 loop spans 17 amino acids. Here the CDR3 reads CASSQTSFGQGAGGYTF. CDR3 coding DNA: TGTGCCAGCAGCCAAACTAGCTTCGGACAGGGTGCGGGCGGCTACACCTTC. The complete variable domain, with remaining parts taken from reference TRBV14 and TRBJ1-2, reads EAGVTQFPSHSVIEKGQTVTLRCDPISGHDNLYWYRRVMGKEIKFLLHFVKESKQDESGMPNNRFLAERTGGTYSTLKVQPAELEDSGVYFCASSQTSFGQGAGGYTFGSGTRLTVV.

This clone was recorded once. V is TRBV29-1 and J is TRBJ2-7; D perhaps matches TRBD2 (7 bases). This CDR3 comprises 14 residues. V was trimmed by 3 bases and J by 0 bases, leaving 12 bases between them. Germline V CDR1 and CDR2: SQVTM, ANQGSEA. CDR3 in DNA: TGCAGCGTTGACGGGGGGCCTTTCTCCTACGAGCAGTACTTC. Translation gives CSVDGGPFSYEQYF.

This chain uses TRBV9 with TRBJ1-2, with 9 bases identical to TRBD1. The junction had 5 bases not matched to a gene; V was cut back by 3 bases and J by 5 bases. The germline V gene has CDR1 SGDLS and CDR2 YYNGEE. This CDR3 is built from 14 residues. Written as DNA, the CDR3 is TGTGCCAGCAGCGGTGGGACAGGGAGATATGGCTACACCTTC. This codes for CASSGGTGRYGYTF.